The source of this T cell receptor (beta chain) is a study of CD8 T cell repertoires and HIV-1 epitope variants. The overall study: Each of Twenty-five Gag and Nef epitope peptides stimulated a separate culture. Enriched T cells were co-cultured with equal autologous T cell-negative cells.

Sequencing used immunoSEQ multiplex PCR; TCRdb keeps in-frame clones, though not all of them. The sample has several thousand clones, approximately 71% seen once. Germline CDR1 and CDR2: ENHRY and SYGVKD. Trimming shortened V by 4 bases and J by 0 bases, and 7 bases separated the two germline ends. This CDR3 has 13 amino acids. For this clone: Its antigen remains unidentified.

The chain recombines TRBV10-3 with TRBJ2-7, with D possibly called TRBD1 or TRBD2 (5 bases each). This sequence originates from a male donor with HIV. Sequenced input: cultured CD8+ T cells derived from PBMCs. For the CDR3, the DNA is TGTGCCATCAGTGGGGACGACTCCTACGAGCAGTACTTC. Translating gives CAISGDDSYEQYF.